The subject of this entry is one T cell receptor beta chain. Its cognate antigen is unknown. The germline V and J ends were trimmed by 0 bases and 0 bases, with 14 bases remaining between them. This CDR3 region has 17 residues. Germline V CDR1 and CDR2: SNHLY, FYNNEI. The sample originates from a study of shared clonotypes between healthy human individuals. Study as a whole: Each donor had three CD4 naive, three CD4 memory, two CD8 naive and one CD8 memory plate.

Naive CD8 cells comprised CD45RO-negative, CCR7-positively selected cells, excluding terminally differentiated effector memory CD45RA+ cells. Study-wide results and caveats: Tissues were not sampled, only blood, and their repertoires likely differ.

Running of the assay took place at deep level. Each replicate PCR on the sorted subsets used 200 to 250 ng DNA (about 30,000 T cell genomes). Profiling relied on immunoSEQ multiplex PCR, and the TCRdb table lists in-frame clones only, not all of them. This table has about 2.2 million clones, 90% to 95% appearing once. V and J are TRBV2 and TRBJ1-1; D is perhaps TRBD1 (6 bases). The receptor was derived from a man younger than 35 in good health. Some clones in this sample may be carry-over from other donors' samples. The material sequenced was naive CD8+ T cells from PBMCs. The CDR3 protein is CASSEAFLGHLNTEAFF. The CDR3 DNA follows: TGTGCCAGCAGTGAAGCTTTTTTGGGACACCTGAACACTGAAGCTTTCTTT. Drawing the rest from reference TRBV2 and TRBJ1-1, the complete variable domain is EPEVTQTPSHQVTQMGQEVILRCVPISNHLYFYWYRQILGQKVEFLVSFYNNEISEKSEIFDDQFSVERPDGSNFTLKIRSTKLEDSAMYFCASSEAFLGHLNTEAFFGQGTRLTVV.